These 18 T cell receptor beta chains were sequenced from one sample in a study of T cells in Graves' hyperthyroidism and ophthalmopathy. RNA transcripts were the template for amplifying TCR beta CDR3 regions. A set of HTBI primers served as the primers for a first-round RT-PCR of the TCR CDR3. TCRdb re-derived calls from the multiplex PCR reads in MiXCR, one entry per CDR3 protein. The sample contains approximately 590,000 distinct CDR3 sequences, approximately 15% of which appear only once. Sequenced input: blood. These receptors came from a woman aged 25 to 39 with Graves' hyperthyroidism.

This clonotype came up a few times. The genes are TRBV12-3 or TRBV12-4 and TRBJ2-7, with D uncertain. The CDR3 is 14 residues long. V shed 2 bases and J shed 1 base, with 9 bases lying between them. The CDR3: CASSLLYPSYEQYF. In nucleotides, the CDR3 is TGTGCCAGCAGTTTATTATACCCTTCCTACGAGCAGTACTTC.

This clonotype was seen more than once but under ten times. J is TRBJ1-5 and V is TRBV27, with a weak D call TRBD1 (5 bases). This CDR3 is 14 amino acids long. The germline V gene encodes CDR1 MNHEY and CDR2 SMNVEV (reference sequence). Trimming cost V 3 bases and J 4 bases, with 10 bases left between them. CDR3 DNA: TGTGCCAGCAGTTTGGCAGGGTATAATCAGCCCCAGCATTTT. Translation gives CASSLAGYNQPQHF.

In this sample, this clonotype turned up a few times. The V and J genes are TRBV27 and TRBJ1-1; D is unresolved. The germline V gene has CDR1 MNHEY and CDR2 SMNVEV (reference sequence). The V end lost 8 bases, the J end lost 6 bases, and 16 bases lay between the germline ends. The CDR3 has 13 residues. The CDR3 sequence is CASVSSGPSEAFF. The DNA of the CDR3 is TGTGCCAGCGTATCCTCCGGGCCGTCTGAAGCTTTCTTT.

This clonotype appeared a few times. The chain employs TRBV20-1 and TRBJ1-2, with a tentative D call TRBD1 (6 bases). From germline, CDR1 is DFQATT and CDR2 SNEGSKA (reference sequence). V was cut by 5 bases and J by 8 bases, with 18 bases left in between. The CDR3 is 13 amino acids. In nucleotides, the CDR3 is TGCAGTGCTTCGAGGGGGGCGGCCGGGGGCTACACCTTC. Its protein product is CSASRGAAGGYTF.

The chain has TRBV27 and TRBJ2-3; no clear D. The V end was cut by 6 bases, the J end by 12 bases, with 13 bases between. Germline-derived CDR1 and CDR2 are MNHEY and SMNVEV (reference sequence). The CDR3 runs 11 residues. The DNA for the CDR3 is TGTGCCAGCAGGGGCGGTTGGAAACAGTATTTT. This sequence encodes CASRGGWKQYF.

This clonotype was seen a few times. A much larger clone sits a single nucleotide away, making a read error possible. As the CDR3 is not closed by the conserved phenylalanine or tryptophan, this likely results from a read error. This chain links TRBV7-6 with TRBJ2-1, with 7 positions matching TRBD1. J was trimmed by 4 bases and V by 1 base; bases with no gene match: 4. CDR1 and CDR2 (germline): SGHVS, FNYEAQ. The CDR3 has 15 residues. CDR3 sequence (DNA): TGTGCCAGCAGCTTAGTTGCGACAGGGTACAATGAGCAGTTCCTC. The encoded protein is CASSLVATGYNEQFL.

V is TRBV28 and J is TRBJ2-5, with 16 bases fitting TRBD2. The V and J ends lost 6 bases and 4 bases, in that order; junction bases with no gene match: 5. Germline-derived CDR1 and CDR2 are MDHEN and SYDVKM. The CDR3 contains 16 residues. The CDR3 sequence: CASRAGTSGRVETQYF. CDR3 DNA: TGTGCCAGCAGAGCCGGGACTAGCGGGAGGGTAGAGACCCAGTACTTC.

This clonotype appeared many times. V is TRBV6-1 and J is TRBJ2-7; the match to TRBD1 covers 9 bases. Germline loops: CDR1 MNHNS, CDR2 SASEGT. CDR3 length equals 15 residues. V was clipped by 4 bases and J by 4 bases; unmatched bases: 8. The CDR3 spells CASSAVGTGSYEQYF. CDR3 nucleotide sequence: TGTGCCAGCAGTGCCGTTGGGACAGGGTCTTACGAGCAGTACTTC.

This clonotype has a count of ten or more. The chain uses TRBV27 and TRBJ2-3, with 11 bases lining up with TRBD2. Germline V gives CDR1 MNHEY, CDR2 SMNVEV (reference sequence). The CDR3 is 16 residues long. The V gene end was trimmed by 5 bases and the J gene end by 2 bases; junction bases not matched to a gene: 6. CDR3 protein: CASSQTTSGTTDTQYF. DNA for the CDR3: TGTGCCAGCAGTCAAACGACTAGCGGGACCACAGATACGCAGTATTTT.

This clonotype was observed many times. The chain combines TRBV27 with TRBJ2-1; 10 bases line up with TRBD1. The CDR3 runs to 17 residues. After removal of 6 bases from V and 5 bases from J, the junction contained 13 bases not matched to a gene. Germline V gene data show CDR1 as MNHEY and CDR2 as SMNVEV (reference sequence). The CDR3 protein is CASSKTPTGGGNNEQFF. The CDR3 coding sequence is TGTGCCAGCAGCAAAACCCCGACAGGGGGCGGAAACAATGAGCAGTTCTTC.

The chain's CDR3 is CASVAATTYEQYF. CDR3 DNA: TGTGCTAGTGTGGCAGCAACCACCTACGAGCAGTACTTC. The gene calls are TRBV12-5 and TRBJ2-7, with D unresolved. V dropped 7 bases and J dropped 2 bases, with 12 bases sitting between them. This CDR3 comprises 13 residues. Germline lookup yields CDR1 LGHNT and CDR2 FRNRAP.

This clonotype was recorded at least ten times. The chain uses TRBV30 and TRBJ2-2, with unresolved D. CDR1 is GTSNPN, CDR2 SVGIG, per germline (reference sequence). The CDR3 has 15 residues. The V end lost 0 bases, the J end lost 3 bases, and 11 bases lay between the germline ends. CDR3 nucleotides: TGTGCCTGGAGTGTACTGGTTAGAGACACCGGGGAGCTGTTTTTT. Its protein product is CAWSVLVRDTGELFF.

The rearrangement uses TRBV7-6 and TRBJ2-2; D unresolved. The CDR3 extends over 15 amino acids. The germline V and J ends were trimmed by 5 bases and 2 bases, with 12 bases remaining between them. Germline CDR1 SGHVS, CDR2 FNYEAQ. The CDR3 spells CASSQNSPNTGELFF. CDR3 coding DNA: TGTGCCAGCAGCCAAAATAGCCCAAACACCGGGGAGCTGTTTTTT.

This clonotype was counted at least ten times. This chain joins TRBV7-2 and TRBJ1-1; D is ambiguous. CDR3 length: 15 amino acids. Germline CDR1 and CDR2: SGHTA and FQGNSA. The V end was cut by 1 base, the J end by 3 bases, with 12 bases between. CDR3 loop: CASSLVSGGHTEAFF. CDR3 DNA: TGTGCCAGCAGCTTAGTCTCCGGCGGCCACACTGAAGCTTTCTTT. Full variable domain (remainder filled in from reference TRBV7-2 and TRBJ1-1): GAGVSQSPSNKVTEKGKDVELRCDPISGHTALYWYRQSLGQGLEFLIYFQGNSAPDKSGLPSDRFSAERTGGSVSTLTIQRTQQEDSAVYLCASSLVSGGHTEAFFGQGTRLTVV.

Notes on this clonotype: A read error may account for a junction end that differs from germline. The rearrangement links TRBV7-2 to TRBJ1-2; D unresolved. Germline V gene data show CDR1 as SGHTA and CDR2 as FQGNSA. The CDR3 is 15 amino acids. The CDR3 DNA sequence: TGTGCCAGCAGCTTAGAAAAGACTCCCCTCTATGGCTGCACCTTC. Translated: CASSLEKTPLYGCTF.

V and J are TRBV30 and TRBJ2-6; D remains ambiguous. This CDR3 is built from 13 residues. V was clipped by 3 bases and J by 2 bases, with 5 bases between them. Germline V gene sequence: CDR1 GTSNPN, CDR2 SVGIG (reference sequence). CDR3 sequence: CAWRVAGANVLTF. The CDR3 DNA reads as TGTGCCTGGAGGGTAGCTGGGGCCAACGTCCTGACTTTC. The full variable domain, rest sourced from reference TRBV30 and TRBJ2-6, is SQTIHQWPATLVQPVGSPLSLECTVEGTSNPNLYWYRQAAGRGLQLLFYSVGIGQISSEVPQNLSASRPQDRQFILSSKKLLLSDSGFYLCAWRVAGANVLTFGAGSRLTVL.

Only a few counts were recorded for this clonotype. The chain is built from TRBV20-1 and TRBJ1-4, with 10 bases that match TRBD1. V dropped 3 bases and J dropped 8; count of bases not matched to a gene: 3. Germline CDR1 reads DFQATT; CDR2 reads SNEGSKA (reference sequence). The CDR3 loop spans 13 amino acids. In nucleotides, the CDR3 is TGCAGTGCTAGGGGACAGGGGTTGGAAAAACTGTTTTTT. Translation gives CSARGQGLEKLFF.

This clonotype was seen many times. The gene calls are TRBV28 and TRBJ2-5, with D possibly being TRBD2 (6 bases). Trimming stripped 3 bases from V and 0 bases from J, with 8 bases between. Germline lookup yields CDR1 MDHEN and CDR2 SYDVKM. The CDR3 is 14 amino acids. Here the CDR3 reads CASSFGGYQETQYF. CDR3 bases: TGTGCCAGCAGTTTTGGAGGGTACCAAGAGACCCAGTACTTC.